Listed below are T cell receptor beta chains from one sample, sequenced in a study of blood T cell repertoires in COVID-19. The method was immunoSEQ multiplex PCR; TCRdb's version includes in-frame clones alone and lacks a portion of them. The sample has over 300,000 clones; 70% to 90% are singletons. The material sequenced was peripheral blood. These receptors were taken from a human donor in a cohort sampled during active COVID-19. The CDR3 runs from the conserved cysteine through the conserved F or W. D genes are given only for firm matches. Rows give clone size only sometimes, using once, few, many, or a class for an expanded clone.

j_call clone_size v_call d_call cdr3_nt cdr3_aa
TRBJ1-2 NA TRBV4-2 NA TGTGCCAGCAGCCAAGATGCTATTGGAGGTGTTGATGGCTACACCTTC CASSQDAIGGVDGYTF
TRBJ1-2 once TRBV12-5 NA TGTGCTAGTGCTAGCAGTGCTAACTATGGCTACACCTTC CASASSANYGYTF
TRBJ2-2 NA TRBV7-3 TRBD1 TGTGCCAGCAGCTTACCAGGGGGCAGGGACACCGGGGAGCTGTTTTTT CASSLPGGRDTGELFF
TRBJ1-4 NA TRBV7-8 TRBD1 TGTGCCAGCAGCACAATCGTGGGACAGCTTAATGAAAAACTGTTTTTT CASSTIVGQLNEKLFF
TRBJ1-5 NA TRBV6-5 NA TGTGCCAGCAGCAGTCAGGGCAATCAGCCCCAGCATTTT CASSSQGNQPQHF
TRBJ1-1 NA TRBV20-1 TRBD1 TGCAGTGCTCGTGACAGGGTCACTGAAGCTTTCTTT CSARDRVTEAFF
TRBJ2-5 NA TRBV24-1 TRBD2 TGTGCCACCAGTGAAGCGGGGGCAGAGACCCAGTACTTC CATSEAGAETQYF
TRBJ2-7 NA TRBV12-3/TRBV12-4 NA TGTGCCAGCAGTCGACAGTTTTCCTACGAGCAGTACTTC CASSRQFSYEQYF
TRBJ1-2 NA TRBV7-9 TRBD1 TGTGCCAGCAGCCCGACAGGGGGCGATGGCTACACCTTC CASSPTGGDGYTF
TRBJ2-5 few TRBV10-2 TRBD1 TGCGCCAGAGCGAGGGACAGGGGTTGGGAGACCCAGTACTTC CARARDRGWETQYF
TRBJ1-1 NA TRBV3-1/TRBV3-2 NA TGTGCCAGCAGCTCCCACCGAGGGGGAACTGAAGCTTTCTTT CASSSHRGGTEAFF
TRBJ1-1 once TRBV29-1 NA TGCAGCGTAAGCACAGCGAACACTGAAGCTTTCTTT CSVSTANTEAFF
TRBJ1-3 NA TRBV10-3 TRBD1 TGTGCCATCAGCCGACAGGGCCGTCTCTCTGGAAACACCATATATTTT CAISRQGRLSGNTIYF
TRBJ2-7 NA TRBV6-5 NA TGTGCCAGCAGTCGCCCCGGGATGAGCTCCTACGAGCAGTACTTC CASSRPGMSSYEQYF
TRBJ1-2 once TRBV10-3 NA TGTGCCATCAGTGTGGACAATTTAAGCCGTGGCTACACCTTC CAISVDNLSRGYTF
TRBJ1-1 NA TRBV5-4 TRBD1 TGTGCCAGCAGCCGGACAGGGGTGGTCGGGAACACTGAAGCTTTCTTT CASSRTGVVGNTEAFF
TRBJ2-1 NA TRBV7-3 NA TGTGCCAGCAGCTCCTCATCTCACCGCGGTGAGCAGTTCTTC CASSSSSHRGEQFF
TRBJ1-1 NA TRBV20-1 NA TGCAGTGCTAGTAGGTTCAGGGGAGTCACTGAAGCTTTCTTT CSASRFRGVTEAFF
TRBJ2-7 few TRBV9 TRBD1 TGTGCCAGCAGCGTTGCCCCTCGGGACAGACAGTACTTC CASSVAPRDRQYF
TRBJ2-7 NA TRBV25-1 NA TGTGCCAGCAGTGAATATAAGGAGGAGAATATCTACGAGCAGTACTTC CASSEYKEENIYEQYF
TRBJ1-4 NA TRBV11-2 NA TGTGCCAGCAGCTTCGGACAAGGGGAAAAACTGTTTTTT CASSFGQGEKLFF
TRBJ1-2 NA TRBV12-2 NA TGTGCAAGTCGCCTCCGTGGCAAAAACTATGGCTACACCTTC CASRLRGKNYGYTF